A selection of T cell receptor beta chains follows, all from one sample in a study of T-cell memory formation after mild COVID-19. TCRdb re-derived calls from the 5' RACE reads in MiXCR, one entry per CDR3 protein. The sample has around 510,000 distinct CDR3 sequences; roughly 20% are singletons. Source material: PBMCs or a T cell subset sorted from them (not recorded which). The receptors come from an adult woman who had mild COVID-19 (a few samples of this study predate the infection). Cell type and time point are not known. Both conserved end residues are part of each CDR3. Expanded clones are given a class, and other clones once, few, many or no size at all.

v_call: TRBV14
j_call: TRBJ2-3
clone_size: .
cdr3_aa: CASSQEMGGAGTQYF

v_call: TRBV24-1
j_call: TRBJ1-2
clone_size: .
cdr3_aa: CAAKQGDEGYTF

v_call: TRBV7-9
j_call: TRBJ2-2
clone_size: .
cdr3_aa: CASNPKTGVNTGELFF

v_call: TRBV11-2
j_call: TRBJ2-7
clone_size: few
cdr3_aa: CASSLESQSEQYF

v_call: TRBV7-9
j_call: TRBJ2-3
clone_size: .
cdr3_aa: CASSGTPGTGRTDTQYF

v_call: TRBV15
j_call: TRBJ1-5
clone_size: few
cdr3_aa: CATSREATGGTYSNQPQHF

v_call: TRBV3-1
j_call: TRBJ2-1
clone_size: .
cdr3_aa: CASSRYPYNEQFF

v_call: TRBV7-9
j_call: TRBJ1-4
clone_size: .
cdr3_aa: CASSLAGSSEKLFF

v_call: TRBV27
j_call: TRBJ1-6
clone_size: .
cdr3_aa: CASSLDRGFASPLHF

v_call: TRBV7-2
j_call: TRBJ2-7
clone_size: few
cdr3_aa: CASSPPVSSYEQYF

v_call: TRBV7-9
j_call: TRBJ2-1
clone_size: .
cdr3_aa: CASSQQGEQFF

v_call: TRBV12-3/TRBV12-4
j_call: TRBJ1-1
clone_size: .
cdr3_aa: CASSLESTRRAFF

v_call: TRBV6-5
j_call: TRBJ1-2
clone_size: .
cdr3_aa: CASSSYSNGYTF

v_call: TRBV13
j_call: TRBJ2-7
clone_size: .
cdr3_aa: CASSPQGRISEQYF

v_call: TRBV21-1
j_call: TRBJ2-3
clone_size: .
cdr3_aa: CASRGVLGLLSTDTQYF

v_call: TRBV14
j_call: TRBJ2-6
clone_size: .
cdr3_aa: CASSQYRGSGANVLTF

v_call: TRBV5-1
j_call: TRBJ2-1
clone_size: few
cdr3_aa: CASSAPGQGLDEQFF

v_call: TRBV11-2
j_call: TRBJ2-3
clone_size: few
cdr3_aa: CASSLLAGEGDTQYF

v_call: TRBV29-1
j_call: TRBJ2-2
clone_size: .
cdr3_aa: CSVVGKENTGELFF

v_call: TRBV11-2
j_call: TRBJ2-7
clone_size: few
cdr3_aa: CASSSGPGGSYEQYF

v_call: TRBV7-2
j_call: TRBJ2-3
clone_size: few
cdr3_aa: CASSDRVPDTQYF

v_call: TRBV20-1
j_call: TRBJ1-1
clone_size: .
cdr3_aa: CSARTISMNTEAFF

v_call: TRBV14
j_call: TRBJ2-7
clone_size: .
cdr3_aa: CASSRQSREQYF

v_call: TRBV7-9
j_call: TRBJ2-1
clone_size: .
cdr3_aa: CASSLSADSYNEQFF

v_call: TRBV7-9
j_call: TRBJ2-5
clone_size: few
cdr3_aa: CASTPFDAYQETQYF

v_call: TRBV5-1
j_call: TRBJ2-3
clone_size: few
cdr3_aa: CASSSTAGLDTQYF

v_call: TRBV7-3
j_call: TRBJ2-3
clone_size: .
cdr3_aa: CASSLAPGGGSDTQYF

v_call: TRBV7-9
j_call: TRBJ2-1
clone_size: .
cdr3_aa: CASSLRWFRNEQFF

v_call: TRBV14
j_call: TRBJ1-2
clone_size: .
cdr3_aa: CASSQDNRGYGYTF

v_call: TRBV6-5
j_call: TRBJ1-1
clone_size: few
cdr3_aa: CASSLVGVGMNTEAFF

v_call: TRBV4-1
j_call: TRBJ1-1
clone_size: .
cdr3_aa: CASSQVGTRSYTEAFF

v_call: TRBV7-9
j_call: TRBJ2-4
clone_size: many
cdr3_aa: CASSLEVRGGPQYF

v_call: TRBV18
j_call: TRBJ1-4
clone_size: .
cdr3_aa: CASSPPDRGMVAEKLFF

v_call: TRBV2
j_call: TRBJ1-1
clone_size: few
cdr3_aa: CASTPWDSEAFF

v_call: TRBV5-1
j_call: TRBJ1-2
clone_size: many
cdr3_aa: CASSARQGNYGYTF

v_call: TRBV4-1
j_call: TRBJ2-1
clone_size: .
cdr3_aa: CASSAEGIAGAPYNEQFF

v_call: TRBV3-1
j_call: TRBJ1-2
clone_size: .
cdr3_aa: CASSQGTVAYGYTF

v_call: TRBV4-3
j_call: TRBJ1-5
clone_size: few
cdr3_aa: CASSQERYSNQPQHF

v_call: TRBV7-9
j_call: TRBJ2-5
clone_size: few
cdr3_aa: CASSSRGYQETQYF

v_call: TRBV7-9
j_call: TRBJ2-7
clone_size: few
cdr3_aa: CATGTAADEQYF

v_call: TRBV5-5
j_call: TRBJ2-3
clone_size: .
cdr3_aa: CASSLGARASTDTQYF